This T cell receptor (beta chain) was profiled in a study of cytomegalovirus exposure and HLA in healthy donors. Study-level findings and limits: Cytomegalovirus association was listed for around 170 TCR beta chains. Both high specificity and high sensitivity reportedly marked the classifier's diagnosis of cytomegalovirus status.

Points on this clone: Antigen unknown.

Produced via immunoSEQ multiplex PCR; TCRdb's table is partial and in-frame only. The data show about 49,000 clones, roughly 92% seen once. The germline gives CDR1 SEHNR, CDR2 FQNEAQ (reference sequence). This CDR3 contains 16 residues. V dropped 5 bases and J dropped 0; count of bases not matched to a gene: 7. The specimen sequenced was PBMCs. This clonotype originated in a young man in good health and CMV-seronegative. This chain uses TRBV7-9 with TRBJ2-4, with TRBD1 matching 7 bases. The CDR3 spells CASSQPDRVAKNIQYF. CDR3 nucleotide sequence: TGTGCCAGCAGCCAGCCTGACAGGGTAGCCAAAAACATTCAGTACTTC. The full variable domain, rest sourced from reference TRBV7-9 and TRBJ2-4, is DTGVSQNPRHKITKRGQNVTFRCDPISEHNRLYWYRQTLGQGPEFLTYFQNEAQLEKSRLLSDRFSAERPKGSFSTLEIQRTEQGDSAMYLCASSQPDRVAKNIQYFGAGTRLSVL.